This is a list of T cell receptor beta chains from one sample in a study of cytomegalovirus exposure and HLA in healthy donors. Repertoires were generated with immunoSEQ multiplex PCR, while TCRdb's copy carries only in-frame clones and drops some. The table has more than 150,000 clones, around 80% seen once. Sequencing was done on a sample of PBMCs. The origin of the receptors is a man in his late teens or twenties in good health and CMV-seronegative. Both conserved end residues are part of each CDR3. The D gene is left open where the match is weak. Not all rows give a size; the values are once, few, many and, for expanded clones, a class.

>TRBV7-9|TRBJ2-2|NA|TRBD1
TGTGCCAGCAGCTCTCGACAGGGGCCAGGGAAGGAGAACACCGGGGAGCTGTTTTTT
CASSSRQGPGKENTGELFF
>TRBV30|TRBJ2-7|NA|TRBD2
TGTGCCTGGAAACTTATGGGGGGGAACTCCTACGAGCAGTACTTC
CAWKLMGGNSYEQYF
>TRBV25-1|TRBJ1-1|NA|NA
TGTGCCAGCGTAGGACAGCTCATGAACACTGAAGCTTTCTTT
CASVGQLMNTEAFF
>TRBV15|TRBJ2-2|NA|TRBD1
TGTGCCACCAGCAGAGCTGGACAGGGGGCCGGGGAGCTGTTTTTT
CATSRAGQGAGELFF
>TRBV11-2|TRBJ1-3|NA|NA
TGTGCCAGCAGCCCATCCCGGCAGGGTATTTATCGAAACACCATATATTTT
CASSPSRQGIYRNTIYF
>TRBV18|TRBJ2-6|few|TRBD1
TGTGCCAGCTCACCCGGGACAGCCCGCTCTGGGGCCAACGTCCTGACTTTC
CASSPGTARSGANVLTF
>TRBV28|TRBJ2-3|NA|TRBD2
TGTGCCAGCAGGTCCTCCGGGACTAGCAGACGTTATACGCAGTATTTT
CASRSSGTSRRYTQYF
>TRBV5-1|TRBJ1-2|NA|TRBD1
TGCGCCAGCAGCTATGACAGGGACGGCGGCTATGGCTACACCTTC
CASSYDRDGGYGYTF
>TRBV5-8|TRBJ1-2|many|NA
TGTGCCAGCAGCTTCTACTCGGGCTACACCTTC
CASSFYSGYTF
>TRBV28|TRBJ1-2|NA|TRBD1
TGTGCCAGCAGTACCGTCCAGAGGGGGACAGGGGCCGCACGGGGCTACACCTTC
CASSTVQRGTGAARGYTF
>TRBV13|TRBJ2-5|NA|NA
TGTGCCAGCAGCTTAGTGGGCCGGTCGCCTCAAGAGACCCAGTACTTC
CASSLVGRSPQETQYF
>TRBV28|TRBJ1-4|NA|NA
TGTGCCAGCAGAGAGGCTGAAAAACTGTTTTTT
CASREAEKLFF
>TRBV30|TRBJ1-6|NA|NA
TGTGCCTGCCGGGACACTCATAATTCACCCCTCCACTTT
CACRDTHNSPLHF
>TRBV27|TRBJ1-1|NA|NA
TGTGCCAGCAAGGGGTCGAACACTGAAGCTTTCTTT
CASKGSNTEAFF
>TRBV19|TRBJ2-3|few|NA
TGTGCCAGTAGTGCGCGTGAGAATACGCAGTATTTT
CASSARENTQYF
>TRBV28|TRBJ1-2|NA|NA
TGTGCCAGCAGTCCCAGGGGATCGGGGAATAACTATGGCTACACCTTC
CASSPRGSGNNYGYTF
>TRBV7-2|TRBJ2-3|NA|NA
TGTGCCAGCAGGATCCCCGGGGGACTCGGGGGGCAGTATTTT
CASRIPGGLGGQYF
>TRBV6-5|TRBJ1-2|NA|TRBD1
TGTGCCAGCAGTGGACAGGGATCTCTCTATGGCTACACCTTC
CASSGQGSLYGYTF
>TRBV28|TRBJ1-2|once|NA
TGTGCCAGCAGTTCTAGGGTCGGGGTCTATGGCTACACCTTC
CASSSRVGVYGYTF
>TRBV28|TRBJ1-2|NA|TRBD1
TGTGCCAGCTGTTGGGGGGACAGGGGGCACTTGGTCTATGGCTACACCTTC
CASCWGDRGHLVYGYTF
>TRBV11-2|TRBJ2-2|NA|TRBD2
TGTGCCAGCAGGGAGCGGGGTGGGACCGGGGAGCTGTTTTTT
CASRERGGTGELFF
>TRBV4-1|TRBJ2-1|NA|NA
TGCGCCAGCAGCCAAGATCTTTTTATCCAGGAAAAGCAGTTCTTC
CASSQDLFIQEKQFF
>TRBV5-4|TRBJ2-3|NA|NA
TGTGCCAGCAGCTTGTATCTAGATACGCAGTATTTT
CASSLYLDTQYF
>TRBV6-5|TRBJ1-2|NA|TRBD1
TGTGCCAGCAGTTACGACAGGGGAGGCTACACCTTC
CASSYDRGGYTF
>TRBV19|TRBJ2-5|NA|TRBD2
TGTGCCAGTAGTTTGGGACTAGCGGGAACGTACGAGACCCAGTACTTC
CASSLGLAGTYETQYF
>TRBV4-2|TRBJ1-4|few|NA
TGTGCCAGCCAAGCCACGGGGGGGGTTGAAAAACTGTTTTTT
CASQATGGVEKLFF
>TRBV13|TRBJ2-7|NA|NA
TGTGCCAGCAGCTTAGGCGGGGGACAGACCTACGAGCAGTACTTC
CASSLGGGQTYEQYF
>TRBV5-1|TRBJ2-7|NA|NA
TGCGCCAGCAGCCTCCGGACTGGACCCTACGAGCAGTACTTC
CASSLRTGPYEQYF
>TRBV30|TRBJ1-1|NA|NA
TGTGCCTGGAATGGGAGGACTGAAGCTTTCTTT
CAWNGRTEAFF
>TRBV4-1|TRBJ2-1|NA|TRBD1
TGCGCCAGCAGCCATGGGACAGGGGGCCTTTATGAGCAGTTCTTC
CASSHGTGGLYEQFF
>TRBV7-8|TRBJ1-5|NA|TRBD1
TGTGCCAGCAGCCCAGGACAGGGGAATCAGCCCCAGCATTTT
CASSPGQGNQPQHF
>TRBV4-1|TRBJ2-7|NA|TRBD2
TGCGCCAGCAGCCGCCAACTAGCGGAACCATACGAGCAGTACTTC
CASSRQLAEPYEQYF
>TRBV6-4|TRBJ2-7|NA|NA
TGTGCCACCCCGAACGCGGATGCCCGCTACGAGCAGTACTTC
CATPNADARYEQYF
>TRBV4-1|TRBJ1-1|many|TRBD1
TGCGCCAGCAGCCAAATACTCCGGGACAGAAGAGCTTTCTTT
CASSQILRDRRAFF
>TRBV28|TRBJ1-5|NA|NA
TGTGCCAGCAGCCCGCCCCCAGGCGCGGGAGCCGATAGCAATCAGCCCCAGCATTTT
CASSPPPGAGADSNQPQHF
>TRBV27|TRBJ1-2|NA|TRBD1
TGTGCCAGCAGTTTCCGCGACAGGGGGGTGCGGGGCTACACCTTC
CASSFRDRGVRGYTF
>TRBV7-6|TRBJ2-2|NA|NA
TGTGCCAGCAGCTTAATCTCGAGTGGCGGGGAGCTGTTTTTT
CASSLISSGGELFF
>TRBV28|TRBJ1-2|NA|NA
TGTGCCAGCAGTTCTAGCTATGGCTACACCTTC
CASSSSYGYTF
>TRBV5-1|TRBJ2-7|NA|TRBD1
TGCGCCAGCAGCACCCGACAGGGCGCCTACGAGCAGTACTTC
CASSTRQGAYEQYF
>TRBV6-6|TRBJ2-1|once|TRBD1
TGTGCCAGCCGCCTAGACAGGGTCGGCAGGAATGAGCAGTTCTTC
CASRLDRVGRNEQFF
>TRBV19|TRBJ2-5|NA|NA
TGTGCCAGTAGTCCTGGGGGGGCCCAAGAGACCCAGTACTTC
CASSPGGAQETQYF
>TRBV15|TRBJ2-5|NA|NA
TGTGCCACCAGCAGTCGTCGAGTTTGGGAGACCCAGTACTTC
CATSSRRVWETQYF
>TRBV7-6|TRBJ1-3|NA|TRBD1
TGTGCCAGCAGCTTGGGGACAGGGGGCTATGGAAACACCATATATTTT
CASSLGTGGYGNTIYF
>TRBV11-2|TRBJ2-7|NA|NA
TGTGCCAGCAGCTTCGAGCGGTCCTACGAGCAGTACTTC
CASSFERSYEQYF
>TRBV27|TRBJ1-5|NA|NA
TGTGCCAGCAGTTTCACGGGAAACAATCAGCCCCAGCATTTT
CASSFTGNNQPQHF